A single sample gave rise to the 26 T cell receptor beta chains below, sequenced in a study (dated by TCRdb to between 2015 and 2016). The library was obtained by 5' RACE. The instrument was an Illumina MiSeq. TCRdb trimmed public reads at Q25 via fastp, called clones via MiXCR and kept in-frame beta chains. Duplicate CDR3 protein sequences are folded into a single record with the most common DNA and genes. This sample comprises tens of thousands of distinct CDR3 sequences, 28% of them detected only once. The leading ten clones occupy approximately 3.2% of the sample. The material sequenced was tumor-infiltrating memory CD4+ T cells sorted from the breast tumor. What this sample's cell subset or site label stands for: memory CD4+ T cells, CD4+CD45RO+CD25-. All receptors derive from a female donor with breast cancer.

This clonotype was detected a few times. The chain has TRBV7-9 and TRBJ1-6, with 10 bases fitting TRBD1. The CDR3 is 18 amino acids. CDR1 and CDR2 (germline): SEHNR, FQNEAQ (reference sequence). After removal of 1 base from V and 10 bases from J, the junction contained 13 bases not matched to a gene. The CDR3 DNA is TGTGCCAGCAGCTTAGGGGACAGGGGAAGCTCGGCGGGATCACCCCTCCACTTT. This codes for CASSLGDRGSSAGSPLHF.

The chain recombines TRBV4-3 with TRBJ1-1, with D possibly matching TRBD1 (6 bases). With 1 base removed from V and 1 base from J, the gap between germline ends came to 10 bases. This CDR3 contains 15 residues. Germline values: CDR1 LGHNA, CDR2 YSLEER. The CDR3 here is CASSQGTVRNTEAFF. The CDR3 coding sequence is TGCGCCAGCAGCCAAGGGACAGTGAGGAACACTGAAGCTTTCTTT.

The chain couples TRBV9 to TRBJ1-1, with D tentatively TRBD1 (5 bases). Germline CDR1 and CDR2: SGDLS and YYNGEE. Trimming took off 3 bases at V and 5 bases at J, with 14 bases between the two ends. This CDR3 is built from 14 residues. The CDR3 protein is CASSANTGLTEAFF. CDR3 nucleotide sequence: TGTGCCAGCAGCGCAAATACAGGCTTAACTGAAGCTTTCTTT.

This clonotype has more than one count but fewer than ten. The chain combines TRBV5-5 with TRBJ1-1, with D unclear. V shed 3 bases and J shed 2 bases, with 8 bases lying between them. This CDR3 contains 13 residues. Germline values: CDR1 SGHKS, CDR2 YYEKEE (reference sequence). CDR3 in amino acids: CASSSYSNTEAFF. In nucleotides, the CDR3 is TGTGCCAGCAGCTCATACAGTAACACTGAAGCTTTCTTT.

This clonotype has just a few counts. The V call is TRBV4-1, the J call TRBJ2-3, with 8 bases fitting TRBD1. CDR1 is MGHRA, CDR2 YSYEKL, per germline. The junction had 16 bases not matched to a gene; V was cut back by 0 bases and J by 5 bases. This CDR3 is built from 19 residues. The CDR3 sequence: CASSQEAFSLTGARDTQYF. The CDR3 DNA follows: TGCGCCAGCAGCCAAGAGGCTTTTAGTTTGACAGGGGCGCGAGATACGCAGTATTTT.

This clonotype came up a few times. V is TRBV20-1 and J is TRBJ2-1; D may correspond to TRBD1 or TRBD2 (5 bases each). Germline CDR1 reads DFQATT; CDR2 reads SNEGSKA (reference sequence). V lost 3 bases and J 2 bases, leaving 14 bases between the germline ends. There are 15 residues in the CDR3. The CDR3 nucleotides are TGCAGTGCTAGTATGGGACCCATCACCTACAATGAGCAGTTCTTC. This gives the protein CSASMGPITYNEQFF.

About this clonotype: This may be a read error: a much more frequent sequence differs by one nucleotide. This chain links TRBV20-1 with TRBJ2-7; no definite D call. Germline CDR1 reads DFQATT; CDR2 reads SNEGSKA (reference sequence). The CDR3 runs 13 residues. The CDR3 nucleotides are TGCAGGGCTAGAACAGAGACACCTTACGAGCAGTACTTC. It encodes CRARTETPYEQYF.

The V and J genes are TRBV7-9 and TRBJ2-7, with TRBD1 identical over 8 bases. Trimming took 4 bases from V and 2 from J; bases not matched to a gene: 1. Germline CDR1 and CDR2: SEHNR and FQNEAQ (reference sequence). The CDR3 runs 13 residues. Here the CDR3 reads CASSSRGPYEQYF. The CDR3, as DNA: TGTGCCAGCAGCTCCAGGGGGCCCTACGAGCAGTACTTC.

Written as DNA, the CDR3 is TGTGCCAGCGGGAAGAAGTCTGAAGCTTTCTTT. Encoded protein: CASGKKSEAFF. The V call is TRBV6-2 or TRBV6-3, the J call TRBJ1-1; D remains ambiguous. CDR3 length: 11 residues. Trimming took 8 bases from V and 6 from J, leaving 10 bases between them. Germline CDR1 reads MNHEY; CDR2 reads SVGEGT.

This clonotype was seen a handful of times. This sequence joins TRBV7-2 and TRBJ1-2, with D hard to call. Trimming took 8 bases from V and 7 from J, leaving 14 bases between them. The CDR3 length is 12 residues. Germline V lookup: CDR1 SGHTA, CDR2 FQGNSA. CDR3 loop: CASGGKAVGYTF. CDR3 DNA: TGTGCCAGCGGCGGGAAGGCGGTTGGCTACACCTTC.

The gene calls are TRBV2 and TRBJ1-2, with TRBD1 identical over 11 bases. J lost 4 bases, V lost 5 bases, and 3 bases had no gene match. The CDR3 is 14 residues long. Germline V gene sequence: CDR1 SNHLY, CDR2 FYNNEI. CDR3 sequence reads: CASSRTGGSYGYTF. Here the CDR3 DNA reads TGTGCCAGCAGTCGGACAGGGGGCTCCTATGGCTACACCTTC. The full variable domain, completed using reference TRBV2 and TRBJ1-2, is EPEVTQTPSHQVTQMGQEVILRCVPISNHLYFYWYRQILGQKVEFLVSFYNNEISEKSEIFDDQFSVERPDGSNFTLKIRSTKLEDSAMYFCASSRTGGSYGYTFGSGTRLTVV.

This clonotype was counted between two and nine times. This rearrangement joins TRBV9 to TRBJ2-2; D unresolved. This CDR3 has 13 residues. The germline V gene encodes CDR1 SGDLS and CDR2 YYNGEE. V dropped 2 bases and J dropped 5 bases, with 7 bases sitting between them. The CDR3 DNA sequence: TGTGCCAGCAGCGTGGGCATGACCGGGGAGCTGTTTTTT. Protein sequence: CASSVGMTGELFF.

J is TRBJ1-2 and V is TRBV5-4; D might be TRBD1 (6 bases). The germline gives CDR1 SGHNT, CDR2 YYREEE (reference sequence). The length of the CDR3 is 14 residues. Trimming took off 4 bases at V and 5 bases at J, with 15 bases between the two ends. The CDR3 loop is CASSLGGARYGYTF. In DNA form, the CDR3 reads TGTGCCAGCAGCCTGGGGGGGGCGAGGTATGGCTACACCTTC.

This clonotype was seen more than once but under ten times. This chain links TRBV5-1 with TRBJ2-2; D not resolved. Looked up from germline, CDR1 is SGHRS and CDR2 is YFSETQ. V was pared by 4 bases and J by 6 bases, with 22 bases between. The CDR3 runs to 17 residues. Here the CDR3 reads CASSLVLRTQMAGELFF. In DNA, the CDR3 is TGCGCCAGCAGCCTGGTACTTAGGACCCAAATGGCCGGGGAGCTGTTTTTT. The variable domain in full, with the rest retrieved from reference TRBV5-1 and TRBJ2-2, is KAGVTQTPRYLIKTRGQQVTLSCSPISGHRSVSWYQQTPGQGLQFLFEYFSETQRNKGNFPGRFSGRQFSNSRSEMNVSTLELGDSALYLCASSLVLRTQMAGELFFGEGSRLTVL.

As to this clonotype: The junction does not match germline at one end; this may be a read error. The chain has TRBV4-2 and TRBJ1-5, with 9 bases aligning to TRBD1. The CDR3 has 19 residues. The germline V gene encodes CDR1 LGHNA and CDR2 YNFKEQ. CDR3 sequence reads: CASSQNKKTGTGSGQPQHF. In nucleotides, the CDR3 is TGCGCCAGCAGCCAAAATAAGAAAACGGGGACAGGGTCGGGTCAGCCCCAGCATTTT.

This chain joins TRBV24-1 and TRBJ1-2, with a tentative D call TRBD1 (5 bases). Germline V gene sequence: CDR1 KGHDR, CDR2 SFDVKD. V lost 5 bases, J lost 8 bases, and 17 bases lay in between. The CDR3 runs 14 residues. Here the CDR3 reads CATSGPRGDWGYTF. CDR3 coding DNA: TGTGCCACCAGTGGTCCCCGGGGGGATTGGGGCTACACCTTC.

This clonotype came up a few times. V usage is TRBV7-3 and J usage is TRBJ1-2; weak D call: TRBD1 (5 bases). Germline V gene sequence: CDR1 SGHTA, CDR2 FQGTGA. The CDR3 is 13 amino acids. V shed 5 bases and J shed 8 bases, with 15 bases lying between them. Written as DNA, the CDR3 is TGTGCCAGCAGCCCTACAGGTTCTGGGGGCTACACCTTC. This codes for CASSPTGSGGYTF.

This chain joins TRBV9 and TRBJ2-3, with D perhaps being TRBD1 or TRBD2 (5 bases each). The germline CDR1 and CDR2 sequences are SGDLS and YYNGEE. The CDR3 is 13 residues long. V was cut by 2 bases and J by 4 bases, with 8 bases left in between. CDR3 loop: CASSVGVPDTQYF. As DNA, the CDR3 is TGTGCCAGCAGCGTGGGGGTCCCAGATACGCAGTATTTT.

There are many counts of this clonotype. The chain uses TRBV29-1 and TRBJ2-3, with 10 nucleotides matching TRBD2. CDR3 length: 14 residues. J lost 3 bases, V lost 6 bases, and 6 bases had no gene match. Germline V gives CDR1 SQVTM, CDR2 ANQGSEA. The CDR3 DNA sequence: TGCAGCGTGGCTAGCGGGAGCGGGACAGATACGCAGTATTTT. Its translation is CSVASGSGTDTQYF.

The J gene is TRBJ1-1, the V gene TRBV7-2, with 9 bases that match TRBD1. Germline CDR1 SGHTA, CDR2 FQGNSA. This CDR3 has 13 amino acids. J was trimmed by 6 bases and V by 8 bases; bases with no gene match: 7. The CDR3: CASAGQGIPEAFF. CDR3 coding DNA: TGTGCCAGCGCGGGACAGGGTATACCTGAAGCTTTCTTT.

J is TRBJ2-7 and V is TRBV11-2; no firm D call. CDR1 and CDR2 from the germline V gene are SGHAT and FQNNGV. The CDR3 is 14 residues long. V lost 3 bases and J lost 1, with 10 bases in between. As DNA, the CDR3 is TGTGCCAGCAGCTTCACTCGATGGTCCTACGAGCAGTACTTC. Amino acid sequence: CASSFTRWSYEQYF.

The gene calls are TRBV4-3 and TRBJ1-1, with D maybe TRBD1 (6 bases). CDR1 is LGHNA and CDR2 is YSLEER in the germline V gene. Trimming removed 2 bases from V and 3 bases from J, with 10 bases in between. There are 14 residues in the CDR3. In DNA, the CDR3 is TGCGCCAGCAGCCAATACAGGGCCGACACTGAAGCTTTCTTT. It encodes CASSQYRADTEAFF.

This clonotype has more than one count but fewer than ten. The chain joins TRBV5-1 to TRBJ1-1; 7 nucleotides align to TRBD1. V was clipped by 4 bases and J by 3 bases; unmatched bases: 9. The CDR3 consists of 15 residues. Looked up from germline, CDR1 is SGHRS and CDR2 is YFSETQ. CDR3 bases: TGCGCCAGCAGCGAAAGGGGGCGCCGGGACACTGAAGCTTTCTTT. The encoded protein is CASSERGRRDTEAFF.

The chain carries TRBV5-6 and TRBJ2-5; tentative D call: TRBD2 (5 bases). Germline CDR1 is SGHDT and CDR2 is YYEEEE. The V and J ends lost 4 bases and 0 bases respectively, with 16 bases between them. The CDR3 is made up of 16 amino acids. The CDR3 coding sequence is TGTGCCAGCAGCATCCCGGACTCCAGTTACCAAGAGACCCAGTACTTC. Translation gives CASSIPDSSYQETQYF.

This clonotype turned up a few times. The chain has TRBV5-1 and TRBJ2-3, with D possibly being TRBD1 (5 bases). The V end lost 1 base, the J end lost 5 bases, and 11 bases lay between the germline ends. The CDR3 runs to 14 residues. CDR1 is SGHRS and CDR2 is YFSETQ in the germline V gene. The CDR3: CASSLSFRGDTQYF. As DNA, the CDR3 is TGCGCCAGCAGCTTGAGTTTTAGGGGAGATACGCAGTATTTT.

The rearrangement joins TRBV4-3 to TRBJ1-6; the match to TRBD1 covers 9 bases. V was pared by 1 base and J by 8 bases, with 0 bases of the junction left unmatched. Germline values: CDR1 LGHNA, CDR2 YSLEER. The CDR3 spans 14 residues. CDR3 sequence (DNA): TGCGCCAGCAGCCAAGGGGACAGGGATTCACCCCTCCACTTT. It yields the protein CASSQGDRDSPLHF.